What follows are 25 T cell receptor beta chains derived from one specimen sequenced in a study of cytomegalovirus exposure and HLA in healthy donors. A multiplex PCR was run with 60 Vbeta primers and 13 Jbeta primers. Assay: immunoSEQ multiplex PCR; the TCRdb copy retains only in-frame clones and omits some. Of 180,000 or so clones in the sample, 70% to 90% were seen once. Sequences were obtained from PBMCs. These receptors were collected from a woman younger than 30 in good health and CMV-seronegative.

This chain connects TRBV10-3 to TRBJ1-2; D is perhaps TRBD1 (5 bases). V lost 2 bases, J lost 3 bases, and 16 bases lay in between. Per the germline V gene, CDR1 is ENHRY and CDR2 is SYGVKD. The CDR3 length is 16 residues. CDR3 sequence (DNA): TGTGCCATCAGTGAGGCGCAGGGAAGGTCTTACTATGGCTACACCTTC. It translates to CAISEAQGRSYYGYTF.

The CDR3 is CASVQANEAFF. The DNA for the CDR3 is TGTGCTAGTGTCCAGGCTAATGAAGCTTTCTTT. This chain joins TRBV12-5 and TRBJ1-1; D uncertain. V was pared by 7 bases and J by 7 bases, with 10 bases between. The length of the CDR3 is 11 residues. Germline CDR1 and CDR2: LGHNT and FRNRAP.

The chain recombines TRBV28 with TRBJ2-7; 7 nucleotides align to TRBD1. Germline CDR1 reads MDHEN; CDR2 reads SYDVKM. V gave up 4 bases and J gave up 5 bases; unmatched junction bases: 5. The CDR3 has 13 residues. The CDR3 reads CASSSYRGDEQYF. The CDR3 bases are TGTGCCAGCAGTTCCTACAGGGGTGACGAGCAGTACTTC.

J is TRBJ2-1 and V is TRBV15; 7 bases map to TRBD2. Germline CDR1 and CDR2: LNHNV and YYDKDF (reference sequence). The junction had 6 bases not matched to a gene; V was cut back by 1 base and J by 3 bases. The CDR3 has 16 amino acids. CDR3 DNA: TGTGCCACCAGCAGAGGGGGGACTACGATCTACAATGAGCAGTTCTTC. Translating it yields CATSRGGTTIYNEQFF.

The chain employs TRBV28 and TRBJ2-7; 9 nucleotides match TRBD1. The trim removed 8 bases at V and 0 bases at J, leaving 8 bases unmatched. This CDR3 comprises 15 residues. The germline CDR1 and CDR2 sequences are MDHEN and SYDVKM. CDR3 sequence: CASVGQGQGSYEQYF. The CDR3 bases are TGTGCCAGCGTTGGACAGGGACAGGGCTCCTACGAGCAGTACTTC.

A note on this clone: Its ends do not fully match the called genes, so a read error is possible. The chain uses TRBV7-7 and TRBJ2-1; 12 bases fit TRBD2. CDR3 size: 15 residues. The germline V gene encodes CDR1 SSHAT and CDR2 FNYEAQ (reference sequence). CDR3 nucleotide sequence: TGTGCTAGCAGACTTAAGACTAGCGGGAGTGATGAGCAGTTCTTC. It is translated as CASRLKTSGSDEQFF.

CDR3 in amino acids: CASSRRGSASRWNRGSEQYF. The CDR3 region has the DNA TGTGCCAGTAGTAGAAGAGGTTCTGCGAGCCGTTGGAATCGAGGCAGCGAGCAGTACTTC. J is TRBJ2-7 and V is TRBV19; no clear D gene. Trimming shortened V by 4 bases and J by 6 bases, and 34 bases separated the two germline ends. The CDR3 contains 20 residues. Germline loops: CDR1 LNHDA, CDR2 SQIVND (reference sequence).

Remarks on this clone: Likely a read error: the CDR3 ends without its conserved phenylalanine or tryptophan. The gene calls are TRBV28 and TRBJ2-7; D remains ambiguous. Germline loops: CDR1 MDHEN, CDR2 SYDVKM. The CDR3 consists of 11 residues. The germline V and J ends were trimmed by 5 bases and 6 bases, with 8 bases remaining between them. Written as DNA, the CDR3 is TGTGCCAGCAGTACGAATAGCGAGCAGTACTCC. Protein: CASSTNSEQYS.

V gene TRBV5-1 combines with J gene TRBJ1-1; D is possibly TRBD1 (6 bases). The CDR3 length is 14 residues. Trimming shortened V by 2 bases and J by 4 bases, and 12 bases separated the two germline ends. Germline lookup yields CDR1 SGHRS and CDR2 YFSETQ. CDR3 residues: CASSLGLGATEAFF. In nucleotides, the CDR3 is TGCGCCAGCAGCTTAGGTCTGGGGGCCACTGAAGCTTTCTTT.

This chain links TRBV18 with TRBJ2-3; D not certain. Between the trimmed V and J ends, which lost 4 bases and 1 base, there was a span of 9 bases. From germline, CDR1 is KGHSH and CDR2 LQKENI. The CDR3 is made up of 14 amino acids. CDR3 amino acids: CASSLTAGTDTQYF. The CDR3 DNA reads as TGTGCCAGCTCACTCACGGCGGGCACAGATACGCAGTATTTT.

Here the CDR3 DNA reads TGTGCCAGCAGCGCCAGGCCCACTGAAGCTTTCTTT. It yields the protein CASSARPTEAFF. This chain uses TRBV5-8 with TRBJ1-1; D gene unclear. This CDR3 is built from 12 residues. V shed 4 bases and J shed 4 bases, with 8 bases lying between them. Germline CDR1 is SGHTS and CDR2 is YDEGEE.

The genes are TRBV4-1 and TRBJ1-2; a weak D match, TRBD1 (5 bases). With 3 bases removed from V and 1 base from J, the gap between germline ends came to 12 bases. CDR3 length: 15 amino acids. CDR1 MGHRA and CDR2 YSYEKL come from the germline V gene. CDR3 DNA: TGCGCCAGCAGCCAGGGCGAGGGACTTAACTATGGCTACACCTTC. Translating it yields CASSQGEGLNYGYTF.

V and J are TRBV7-9 and TRBJ2-1, with TRBD2 matching 8 bases. Looked up from germline, CDR1 is SEHNR and CDR2 is FQNEAQ (reference sequence). This CDR3 region has 17 residues. Unmatched junction bases numbered 14, after V lost 5 bases and J lost 5 bases. In DNA form, the CDR3 reads TGTGCCAGCAGCCTCCACAGCGGGAGATCGTTGCACAATGAGCAGTTCTTC. Amino acids: CASSLHSGRSLHNEQFF.

The V call is TRBV28, the J call TRBJ1-4, with unresolved D. In germline, CDR1 is MDHEN, CDR2 SYDVKM. The CDR3 covers 16 residues. Trimming stripped 5 bases from V and 0 bases from J, with 13 bases between. CDR3 DNA sequence: TGTGCCAGCAGTACCCTCCACGGAGCAACTAATGAAAAACTGTTTTTT. It translates to CASSTLHGATNEKLFF.

This clone was recorded a few times. The chain has TRBV11-2 and TRBJ1-4; 8 nucleotides align to TRBD1. The V segment lost 5 bases and the J segment 3 bases; nucleotides outside the gene matches: 2. CDR1 and CDR2 from the germline V gene are SGHAT and FQNNGV. The CDR3 contains 14 residues. CDR3 amino acids: CASSQTGANEKLFF. The CDR3 DNA sequence: TGTGCCAGCAGCCAGACAGGGGCTAATGAAAAACTGTTTTTT.

V gene TRBV7-2 combines with J gene TRBJ2-2, with D perhaps matching TRBD2 (6 bases). Germline CDR1 reads SGHTA; CDR2 reads FQGNSA. V lost 3 bases and J 3 bases, leaving 8 bases between the germline ends. The CDR3 has 14 residues. CDR3 protein: CASSLGRHTGELFF. CDR3 sequence (DNA): TGTGCCAGCAGCTTGGGGAGGCACACCGGGGAGCTGTTTTTT. Full variable domain (missing parts from reference TRBV7-2 and TRBJ2-2): GAGVSQSPSNKVTEKGKDVELRCDPISGHTALYWYRQSLGQGLEFLIYFQGNSAPDKSGLPSDRFSAERTGGSVSTLTIQRTQQEDSAVYLCASSLGRHTGELFFGEGSRLTVL.

This clone appeared once. The chain carries TRBV28 and TRBJ1-5, with TRBD1 matching 7 bases. Per the germline V gene, CDR1 is MDHEN and CDR2 is SYDVKM. V dropped 2 bases and J dropped 4; count of bases not matched to a gene: 5. CDR3 length equals 15 residues. DNA for the CDR3: TGTGCCAGCAGTTTAATAACAGGGGTTAATCAGCCCCAGCATTTT. Amino acids: CASSLITGVNQPQHF.

The V and J genes are TRBV5-1 and TRBJ2-3, with 8 bases aligning to TRBD1. The CDR3 has 13 amino acids. The V segment lost 3 bases and the J segment 7 bases; nucleotides outside the gene matches: 4. Germline V gives CDR1 SGHRS, CDR2 YFSETQ. CDR3 amino acids: CASSSGQANTQYF. CDR3 DNA sequence: TGCGCCAGCAGCTCGGGACAGGCAAATACGCAGTATTTT.

This rearrangement joins TRBV28 to TRBJ2-7, with TRBD1 identical over 7 bases. The V and J ends lost 2 bases and 0 bases, in that order; junction bases with no gene match: 10. The CDR3 runs to 17 residues. Germline-derived CDR1 and CDR2 are MDHEN and SYDVKM. The CDR3 DNA follows: TGTGCCAGCAGTTTAATCGGGACAGACGGTACCTCCTACGAGCAGTACTTC. It yields the protein CASSLIGTDGTSYEQYF.

This clone was detected once. The genes are TRBV6-5 and TRBJ1-4, with D hard to call. In germline, CDR1 is MNHEY, CDR2 SVGAGI. The CDR3 runs to 15 residues. V lost 5 bases to trimming and J lost 8 bases, with 18 bases between them. The DNA of the CDR3 is TGTGCCAGCAGTAGAGCGGGTCCTCGAAGGGAAAAACTGTTTTTT. Translation: CASSRAGPRREKLFF.

The chain couples TRBV28 to TRBJ2-3; TRBD1 matches 7 bases. This CDR3 comprises 15 residues. Germline V CDR1 and CDR2: MDHEN, SYDVKM. With V trimmed by 2 bases and J by 1 base, 3 bases remained unmatched. The CDR3: CASSLTGAGTDTQYF. Written as DNA, the CDR3 is TGTGCCAGCAGTTTAACAGGGGCGGGCACAGATACGCAGTATTTT.

This clone was counted only a few times. The genes are TRBV4-2 and TRBJ1-1; TRBD1 might be the D (6 bases). Trimming left V 1 base short and J 5 bases short, with 14 bases between. Germline CDR1 and CDR2: LGHNA and YNFKEQ. CDR3 length equals 15 residues. The CDR3 sequence: CASSQGAGARTEAFF. In DNA form, the CDR3 reads TGTGCCAGCAGCCAAGGTGCGGGGGCGAGAACTGAAGCTTTCTTT.

The chain joins TRBV7-2 to TRBJ2-5; a possible D gene is TRBD1 (5 bases). The CDR3 extends over 14 amino acids. V was clipped by 1 base and J by 5 bases, with 11 bases between them. The germline gives CDR1 SGHTA, CDR2 FQGNSA. This chain's CDR3 is CASSLVRGRETQYF. Here the CDR3 DNA reads TGTGCCAGCAGCTTAGTAAGGGGTAGGGAGACCCAGTACTTC.

The chain couples TRBV4-1 to TRBJ2-1, with 7 positions matching TRBD1. The germline V gene encodes CDR1 MGHRA and CDR2 YSYEKL. This CDR3 has 15 residues. The trim removed 4 bases at V and 4 bases at J, leaving 7 bases unmatched. The CDR3 bases are TGCGCCAGCAGCCCTCAGGGACAGATTTACAATGAGCAGTTCTTC. Protein: CASSPQGQIYNEQFF.

This chain joins TRBV7-3 and TRBJ2-1, with TRBD1 matching 8 bases. V dropped 0 bases and J dropped 8; count of bases not matched to a gene: 6. The germline V gene encodes CDR1 SGHTA and CDR2 FQGTGA. The CDR3 runs 15 residues. CDR3 amino acids: CASSLTRGRFHEQFF. For the CDR3, the DNA is TGTGCCAGCAGCTTAACCAGGGGGCGCTTCCATGAGCAGTTCTTC.